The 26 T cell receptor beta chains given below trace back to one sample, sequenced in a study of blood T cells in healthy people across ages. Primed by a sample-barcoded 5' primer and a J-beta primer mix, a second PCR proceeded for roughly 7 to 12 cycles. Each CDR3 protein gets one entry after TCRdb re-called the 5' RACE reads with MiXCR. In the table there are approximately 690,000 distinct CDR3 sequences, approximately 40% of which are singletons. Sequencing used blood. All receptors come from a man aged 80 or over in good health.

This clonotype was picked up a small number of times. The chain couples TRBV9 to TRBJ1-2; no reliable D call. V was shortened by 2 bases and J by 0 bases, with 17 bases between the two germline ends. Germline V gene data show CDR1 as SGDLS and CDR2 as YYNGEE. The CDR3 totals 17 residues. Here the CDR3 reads CASSVLPRPQTNYGYTF. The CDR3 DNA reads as TGTGCCAGCAGCGTTCTCCCTCGACCGCAGACTAACTATGGCTACACCTTC. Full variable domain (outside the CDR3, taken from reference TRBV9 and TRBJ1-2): DSGVTQTPKHLITATGQRVTLRCSPRSGDLSVYWYQQSLDQGLQFLIQYYNGEERAKGNILERFSAQQFPDLHSELNLSSLELGDSALYFCASSVLPRPQTNYGYTFGSGTRLTVV.

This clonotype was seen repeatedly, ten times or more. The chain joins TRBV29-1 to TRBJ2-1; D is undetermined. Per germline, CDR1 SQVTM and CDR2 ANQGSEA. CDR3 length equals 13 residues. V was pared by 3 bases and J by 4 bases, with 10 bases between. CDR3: CSVDPTVYNEQFF. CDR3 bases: TGCAGCGTTGATCCGACTGTGTACAATGAGCAGTTCTTC.

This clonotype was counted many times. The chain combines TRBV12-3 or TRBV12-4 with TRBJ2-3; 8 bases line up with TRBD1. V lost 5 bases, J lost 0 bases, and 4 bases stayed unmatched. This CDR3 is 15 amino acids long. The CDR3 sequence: CASSPDRASTDTQYF. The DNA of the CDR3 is TGTGCCAGCAGTCCGGACAGGGCTAGCACAGATACGCAGTATTTT.

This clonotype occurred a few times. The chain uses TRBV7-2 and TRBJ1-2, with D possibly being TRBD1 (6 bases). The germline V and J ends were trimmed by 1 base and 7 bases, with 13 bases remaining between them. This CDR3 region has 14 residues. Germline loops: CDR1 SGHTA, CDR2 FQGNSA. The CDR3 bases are TGTGCCAGCAGCTTAGTAGGGGGGGGCAGTGGCTACACCTTC. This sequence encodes CASSLVGGGSGYTF. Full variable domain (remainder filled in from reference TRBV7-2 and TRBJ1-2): GAGVSQSPSNKVTEKGKDVELRCDPISGHTALYWYRQSLGQGLEFLIYFQGNSAPDKSGLPSDRFSAERTGGSVSTLTIQRTQQEDSAVYLCASSLVGGGSGYTFGSGTRLTVV.

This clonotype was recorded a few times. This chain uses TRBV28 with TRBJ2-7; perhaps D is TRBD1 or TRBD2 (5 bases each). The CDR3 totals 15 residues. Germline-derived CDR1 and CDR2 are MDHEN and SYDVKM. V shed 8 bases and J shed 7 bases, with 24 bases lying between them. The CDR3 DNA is TGTGCCAGCGGTAGGGACCTACGCACTTATGGGGAGCAGTACTTC. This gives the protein CASGRDLRTYGEQYF.

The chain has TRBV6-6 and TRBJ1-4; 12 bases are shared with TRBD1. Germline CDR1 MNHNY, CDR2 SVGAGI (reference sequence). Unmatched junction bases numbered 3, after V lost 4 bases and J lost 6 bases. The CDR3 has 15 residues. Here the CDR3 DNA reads TGTGCCAGCAGTTCTGGGACAGGGGGCGATGAAAAACTGTTTTTT. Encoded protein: CASSSGTGGDEKLFF.

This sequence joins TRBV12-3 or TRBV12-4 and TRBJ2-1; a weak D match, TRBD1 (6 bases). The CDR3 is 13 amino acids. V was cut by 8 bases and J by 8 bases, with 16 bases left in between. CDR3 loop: CASLRDTVHEQFF. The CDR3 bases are TGTGCCAGCCTCCGGGACACCGTACATGAGCAGTTCTTC.

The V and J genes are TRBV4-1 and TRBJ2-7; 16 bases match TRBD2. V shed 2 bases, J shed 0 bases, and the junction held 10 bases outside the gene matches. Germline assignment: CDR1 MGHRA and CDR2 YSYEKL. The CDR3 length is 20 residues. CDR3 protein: CASSQPGTSGGVLSSYEQYF. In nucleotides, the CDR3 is TGCGCCAGCAGCCAACCCGGGACTAGCGGGGGGGTACTGAGCTCCTACGAGCAGTACTTC.

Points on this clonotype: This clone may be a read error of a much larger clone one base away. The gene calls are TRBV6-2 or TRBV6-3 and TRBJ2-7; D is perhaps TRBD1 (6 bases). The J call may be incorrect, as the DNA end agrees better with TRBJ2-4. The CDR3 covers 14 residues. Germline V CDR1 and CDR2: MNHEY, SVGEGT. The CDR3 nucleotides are TGTGCCAGCAGTTTCTCCAGGGGAAAAAACATTCAGTACTTC. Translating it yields CASSFSRGKNIQYF.

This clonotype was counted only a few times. CDR3 region: CASREGNSNEQFF. CDR3 bases: TGTGCCAGCAGGGAAGGGAATTCCAATGAGCAGTTCTTC. The chain recombines TRBV6-5 with TRBJ2-1; D is ambiguous. The CDR3 sequence is 13 residues long. The germline gives CDR1 MNHEY, CDR2 SVGAGI. V dropped 6 bases and J dropped 6 bases, with 12 bases sitting between them.

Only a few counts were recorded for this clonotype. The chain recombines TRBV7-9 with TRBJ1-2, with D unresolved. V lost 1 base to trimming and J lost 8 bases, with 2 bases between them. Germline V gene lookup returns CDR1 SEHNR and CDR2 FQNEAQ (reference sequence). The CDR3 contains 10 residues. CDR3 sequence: CASSLDGYTF. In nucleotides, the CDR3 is TGTGCCAGCAGCTTAGACGGCTACACCTTC. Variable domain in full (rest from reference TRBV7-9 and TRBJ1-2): DTGVSQNPRHKITKRGQNVTFRCDPISEHNRLYWYRQTLGQGPEFLTYFQNEAQLEKSRLLSDRFSAERPKGSFSTLEIQRTEQGDSAMYLCASSLDGYTFGSGTRLTVV.

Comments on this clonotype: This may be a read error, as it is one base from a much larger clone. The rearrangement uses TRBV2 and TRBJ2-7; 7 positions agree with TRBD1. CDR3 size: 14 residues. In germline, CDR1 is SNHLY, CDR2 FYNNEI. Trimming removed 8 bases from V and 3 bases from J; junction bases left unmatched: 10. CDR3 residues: CASGGTANFYEQYF. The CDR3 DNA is TGTGCCAGCGGTGGGACAGCAAATTTCTACGAGCAGTACTTC.

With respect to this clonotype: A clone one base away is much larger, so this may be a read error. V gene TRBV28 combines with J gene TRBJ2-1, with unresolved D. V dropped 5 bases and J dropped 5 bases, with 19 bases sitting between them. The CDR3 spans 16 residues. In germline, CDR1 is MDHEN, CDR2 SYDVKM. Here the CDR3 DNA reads TGTGCCAGCAGTAAGTTAGTTGAGCCTAGTCACAATGAGCAGTTCTTC. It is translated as CASSKLVEPSHNEQFF.

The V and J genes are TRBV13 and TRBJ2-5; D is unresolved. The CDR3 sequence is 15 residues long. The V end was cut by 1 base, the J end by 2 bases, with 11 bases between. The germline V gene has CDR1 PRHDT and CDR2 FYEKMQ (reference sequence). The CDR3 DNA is TGTGCCAGCAGCTTAGTCAGGTCTCGACAAGAGACCCAGTACTTC. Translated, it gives CASSLVRSRQETQYF.

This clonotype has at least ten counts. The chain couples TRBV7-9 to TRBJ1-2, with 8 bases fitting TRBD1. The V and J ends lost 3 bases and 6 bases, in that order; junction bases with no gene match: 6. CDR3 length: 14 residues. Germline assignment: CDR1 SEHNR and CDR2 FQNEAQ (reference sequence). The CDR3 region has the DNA TGTGCCAGCAGCTTTACTTGGACAGGGAATGGCTACACCTTC. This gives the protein CASSFTWTGNGYTF.

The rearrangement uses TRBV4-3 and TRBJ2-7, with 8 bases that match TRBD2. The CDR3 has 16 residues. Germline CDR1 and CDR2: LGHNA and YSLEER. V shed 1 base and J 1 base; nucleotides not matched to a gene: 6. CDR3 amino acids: CASSQGAGGPSYEQYF. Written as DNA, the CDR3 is TGCGCCAGCAGCCAAGGCGCGGGAGGCCCTTCCTACGAGCAGTACTTC.

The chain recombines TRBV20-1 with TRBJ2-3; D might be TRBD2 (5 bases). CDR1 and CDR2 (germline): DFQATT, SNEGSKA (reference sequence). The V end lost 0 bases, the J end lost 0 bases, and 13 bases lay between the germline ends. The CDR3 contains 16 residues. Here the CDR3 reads CSARDWSRRSTDTQYF. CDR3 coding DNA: TGCAGTGCTAGAGATTGGAGCAGGAGGAGCACAGATACGCAGTATTTT.

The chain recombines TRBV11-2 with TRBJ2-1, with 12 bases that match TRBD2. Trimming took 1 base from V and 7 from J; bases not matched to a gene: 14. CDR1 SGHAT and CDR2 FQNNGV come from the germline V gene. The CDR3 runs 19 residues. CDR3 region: CASSLVGMTSGSRWNEQFF. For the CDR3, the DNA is TGTGCCAGCAGCTTAGTTGGGATGACTAGCGGGAGTCGGTGGAATGAGCAGTTCTTC.

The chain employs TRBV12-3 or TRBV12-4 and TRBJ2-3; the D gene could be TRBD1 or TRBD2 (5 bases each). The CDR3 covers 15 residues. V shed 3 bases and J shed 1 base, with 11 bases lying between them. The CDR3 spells CASSLWGTGTDTQYF. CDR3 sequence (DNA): TGTGCCAGCAGTTTGTGGGGGACGGGCACAGATACGCAGTATTTT.

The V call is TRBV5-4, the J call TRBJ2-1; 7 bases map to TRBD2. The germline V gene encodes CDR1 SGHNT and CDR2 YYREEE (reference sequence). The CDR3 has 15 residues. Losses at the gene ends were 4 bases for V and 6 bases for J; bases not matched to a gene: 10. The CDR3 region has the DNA TGTGCCAGCAGCCTAAGGGACCGCGGGAGCAATGAGCAGTTCTTC. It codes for CASSLRDRGSNEQFF.

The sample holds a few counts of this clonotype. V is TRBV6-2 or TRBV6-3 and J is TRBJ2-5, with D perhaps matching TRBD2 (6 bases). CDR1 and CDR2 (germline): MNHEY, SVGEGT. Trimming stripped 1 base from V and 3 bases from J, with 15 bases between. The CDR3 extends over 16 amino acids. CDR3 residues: CASSYFRAGKEETQYF. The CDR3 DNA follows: TGTGCCAGCAGTTACTTTAGGGCGGGAAAGGAAGAGACCCAGTACTTC.

CDR3 in amino acids: CSAITRQNTEAFF. Written as DNA, the CDR3 is TGCAGCGCCATAACCCGACAGAACACTGAAGCTTTCTTT. This chain uses TRBV29-1 with TRBJ1-1, with D unclear. V lost 7 bases and J lost 1, with 13 bases in between. In germline, CDR1 is SQVTM, CDR2 ANQGSEA. This CDR3 contains 13 residues.

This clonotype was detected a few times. The CDR3 DNA is TGTGCCAGCAGCTTAGGCGACGTCCGCCATCAGTACTTC. It translates to CASSLGDVRHQYF. The chain links TRBV11-2 to TRBJ2-5; D unresolved. Germline-derived CDR1 and CDR2 are SGHAT and FQNNGV. The CDR3 is 13 residues long. V lost 1 base and J lost 11, with 14 bases in between. Supplemented by reference TRBV11-2 and TRBJ2-5, the full variable domain reads EAGVAQSPRYKIIEKRQSVAFWCNPISGHATLYWYQQILGQGPKLLIQFQNNGVVDDSQLPKDRFSAERLKGVDSTLKIQPAKLEDSAVYLCASSLGDVRHQYFGPGTRLLVL.

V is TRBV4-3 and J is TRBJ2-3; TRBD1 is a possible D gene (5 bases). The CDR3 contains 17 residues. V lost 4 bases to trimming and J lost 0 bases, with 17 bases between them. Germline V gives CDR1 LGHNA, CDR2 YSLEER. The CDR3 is CASSRDRLYPSTDTQYF. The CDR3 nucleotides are TGCGCCAGCAGCCGTGACAGACTCTACCCTAGCACAGATACGCAGTATTTT.

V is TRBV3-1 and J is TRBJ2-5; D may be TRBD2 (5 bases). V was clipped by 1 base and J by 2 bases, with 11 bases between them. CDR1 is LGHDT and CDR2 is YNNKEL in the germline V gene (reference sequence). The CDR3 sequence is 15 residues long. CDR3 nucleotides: TGTGCCAGCAGCCAAGTACGGAGGCTGCAAGAGACCCAGTACTTC. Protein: CASSQVRRLQETQYF.

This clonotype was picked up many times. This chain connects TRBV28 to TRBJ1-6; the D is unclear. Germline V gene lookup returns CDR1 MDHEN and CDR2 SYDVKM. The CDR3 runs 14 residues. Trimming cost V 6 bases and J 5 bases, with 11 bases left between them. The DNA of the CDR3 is TGTGCCAGCAGCTCCGACGGGGATAATTCACCCCTCCACTTT. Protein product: CASSSDGDNSPLHF.